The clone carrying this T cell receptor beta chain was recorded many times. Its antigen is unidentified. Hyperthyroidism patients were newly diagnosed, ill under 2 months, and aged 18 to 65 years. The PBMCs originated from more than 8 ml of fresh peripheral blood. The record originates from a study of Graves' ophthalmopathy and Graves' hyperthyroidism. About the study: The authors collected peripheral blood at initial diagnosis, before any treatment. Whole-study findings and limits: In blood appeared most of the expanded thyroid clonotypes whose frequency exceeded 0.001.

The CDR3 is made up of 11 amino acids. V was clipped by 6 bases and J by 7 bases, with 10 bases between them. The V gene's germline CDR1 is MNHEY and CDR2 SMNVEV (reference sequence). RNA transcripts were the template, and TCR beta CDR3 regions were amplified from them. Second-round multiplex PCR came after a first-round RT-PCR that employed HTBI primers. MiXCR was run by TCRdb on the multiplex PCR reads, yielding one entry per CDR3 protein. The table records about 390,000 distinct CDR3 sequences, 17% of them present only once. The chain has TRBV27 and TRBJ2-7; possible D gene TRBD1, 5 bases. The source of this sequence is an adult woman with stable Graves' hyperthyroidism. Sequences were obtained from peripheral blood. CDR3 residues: CASRARGEQYF. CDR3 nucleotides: TGTGCCAGCAGGGCTAGGGGAGAGCAGTACTTC.